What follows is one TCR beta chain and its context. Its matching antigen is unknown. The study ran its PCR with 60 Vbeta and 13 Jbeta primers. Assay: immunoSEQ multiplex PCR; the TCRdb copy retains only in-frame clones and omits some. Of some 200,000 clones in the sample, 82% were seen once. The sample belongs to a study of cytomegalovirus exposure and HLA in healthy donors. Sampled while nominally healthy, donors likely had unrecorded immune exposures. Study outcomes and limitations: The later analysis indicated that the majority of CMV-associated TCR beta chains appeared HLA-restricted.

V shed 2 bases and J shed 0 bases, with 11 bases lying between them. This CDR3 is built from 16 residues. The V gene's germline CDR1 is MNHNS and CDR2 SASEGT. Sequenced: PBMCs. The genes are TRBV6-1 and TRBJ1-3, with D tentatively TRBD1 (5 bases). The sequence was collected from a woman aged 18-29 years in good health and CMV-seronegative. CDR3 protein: CASSERQRSSGNTIYF. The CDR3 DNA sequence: TGTGCCAGCAGTGAACGACAGCGATCCTCTGGAAACACCATATATTTT.